A single T cell receptor beta chain is shown here with its context. Some clones are missing from TCRdb's copy, which holds only in-frame ones; the method was immunoSEQ multiplex PCR. The sample contains approximately 390,000 clones, approximately 87% of which appear only once. This sample was included in a study of blood T cell repertoires in COVID-19. Study overall: T cells, B-cell-depleted T cells, or PBMCs supplied cDNA or gDNA.

Participants were aged 18 to 89 years, lived in over 20 US areas, and enrolled virtually. Participants had their cohort set by participant-reported clinical history. Resolution of symptoms, clearance, or two negative PCRs was present in recovered Cohort 3 donors. The sequence came from a woman between 50 and 59 years old who had recovered from COVID-19. The specimen was PBMCs or T cells enriched from blood (not recorded which).

CDR3 amino acids: CASSAGIWNSPLHF. The CDR3 bases are TGTGCCAGCAGTGCAGGGATATGGAATTCACCCCTCCACTTT. This chain uses TRBV2 with TRBJ1-6; D is possibly TRBD1 (5 bases). V dropped 4 bases and J dropped 7 bases, with 11 bases sitting between them. Germline-derived CDR1 and CDR2 are SNHLY and FYNNEI. The CDR3 is 14 residues long. The entire variable domain, with the rest obtained from reference TRBV2 and TRBJ1-6, is as follows: EPEVTQTPSHQVTQMGQEVILRCVPISNHLYFYWYRQILGQKVEFLVSFYNNEISEKSEIFDDQFSVERPDGSNFTLKIRSTKLEDSAMYFCASSAGIWNSPLHFGNGTRLTVT.